This T cell receptor (beta chain) was sequenced during a study of blood T cells in healthy people across ages. It was with a sample-barcoded 5' primer and a J-beta primer mix that a second PCR of roughly 6 to 12 cycles was run. TCRdb re-called the 5' RACE reads through MiXCR, storing one row per CDR3 protein. The sample carries more than 450,000 distinct CDR3 sequences, 27% recorded once. This clonotype was seen a few times. This sample was also put to use in a study of T cells of mothers and their children. As reported in that work: Donation was provided by three healthy Caucasian mothers along with their six children. Thymic selection, a shaping force on TCR recombination output, acts similarly in related and unrelated pairs.

The receptor was derived from a boy aged 2 to 10 in good health. Sequencing was carried out using blood.

The CDR3 protein is CASSPRQGYEQFF. DNA for the CDR3: TGTGCCAGCAGCCCAAGGCAGGGTTATGAGCAGTTCTTC. The V call is TRBV3-1, the J call TRBJ2-1; perhaps TRBD1 as D (5 bases). The CDR3 loop spans 13 amino acids. CDR1 is LGHDT, CDR2 YNNKEL, per germline (reference sequence). V dropped 4 bases and J dropped 8 bases, with 12 bases sitting between them.